Listed below are T cell receptor beta chains from one sample, sequenced in a study of cytomegalovirus exposure and HLA in healthy donors. Sequenced by immunoSEQ multiplex PCR; TCRdb stores in-frame clones only, minus some. The sample has fewer than 95,000 clones; around 78% are singletons. The source material was PBMCs. The receptors originated from a young man in good health and CMV-seronegative. Each CDR3 is given with its conserved first and last residue. Each record gives: V gene, clone size, J gene, D gene, CDR3 protein, CDR3 DNA. A D gene is named only where the DNA matches it firmly. Clone size is not always given. Where it is, it says once, few, many or a class for expanded clones.

>TRBV5-1|.|TRBJ2-2|.
CASSFTPGTLNTGELFF
TGCGCCAGCAGCTTCACCCCCGGGACTCTGAACACCGGGGAGCTGTTTTTT
>TRBV7-3|.|TRBJ1-2|.
CASSLSTVYGYTF
TGTGCCAGCAGCCTCTCGACAGTTTATGGCTACACCTTC
>TRBV5-4|.|TRBJ1-2|.
CASSLAGGNGGANYGYTF
TGTGCCAGCAGCTTGGCTGGGGGGAATGGGGGAGCTAACTATGGCTACACCTTC
>TRBV4-1|.|TRBJ2-1|TRBD2
CASSQEYTSGRKNEQFF
TGCGCCAGCAGCCAAGAATATACTAGCGGGAGAAAGAATGAGCAGTTCTTC
>TRBV7-6|.|TRBJ2-5|TRBD1
CASSTRQGETQYF
TGTGCCAGCAGCACGAGACAGGGAGAGACCCAGTACTTC
>TRBV11-2|.|TRBJ2-1|TRBD2
CASSLELAGVRNEQFF
TGTGCCAGCAGCTTGGAACTAGCGGGAGTTAGGAATGAGCAGTTCTTC
>TRBV27|.|TRBJ2-3|.
CASSLFVGTDTQYF
TGTGCCAGCAGCCTATTCGTTGGCACAGATACGCAGTATTTT
>TRBV6-6|few|TRBJ1-1|.
CASSYGTSEAFF
TGTGCCAGCAGTTACGGGACATCTGAAGCTTTCTTT
>TRBV30|.|TRBJ2-1|.
CASSHLYNEQFF
TGTGCCTCTAGCCATCTCTACAATGAGCAGTTCTTC
>TRBV5-1|.|TRBJ1-2|.
CASSWGPTGNYGYTF
TGCGCCAGCAGCTGGGGGCCCACTGGAAACTATGGCTACACCTTC
>TRBV7-3|.|TRBJ2-2|.
CASSPREFPDTGELFF
TGTGCCAGCAGCCCCCGAGAGTTTCCGGACACCGGGGAGCTGTTTTTT
>TRBV6-1|.|TRBJ2-5|.
CASSEARARIELQETQYF
TGTGCCAGCAGTGAAGCGCGGGCCAGGATAGAACTCCAAGAGACCCAGTACTTC
>TRBV10-3|few|TRBJ1-1|.
CAISLMNTEAFF
TGTGCCATCAGTCTTATGAACACTGAAGCTTTCTTT
>TRBV11-3|.|TRBJ2-3|.
CASSADLGTSTDTQYF
TGTGCCAGCAGCGCAGATTTAGGGACTAGCACAGATACGCAGTATTTT
>TRBV10-3|medium-sized|TRBJ1-1|.
CAITWTQPSTEAFF
TGTGCCATCACCTGGACACAACCGAGCACTGAAGCTTTCTTT
>TRBV13|.|TRBJ2-1|.
CASSLRAGNEQFF
TGTGCCAGCAGCTTAAGAGCGGGCAATGAGCAGTTCTTC
>TRBV19|.|TRBJ2-3|TRBD1
CASRPGQDTDTQYF
TGTGCCAGTAGACCGGGACAGGACACAGATACGCAGTATTTT
>TRBV29-1|.|TRBJ1-2|.
CSVEDSAGRQSDGYTF
TGCAGCGTTGAAGATAGCGCGGGACGGCAAAGCGATGGCTACACCTTC
>TRBV14|many|TRBJ1-1|.
CASSQEGRGVNTEAFF
TGTGCCAGCAGCCAGGAGGGACGAGGGGTGAACACTGAAGCTTTCTTT
>TRBV27|.|TRBJ2-2|TRBD2
CASSTRTSLPGELFF
TGTGCCAGCAGTACCCGGACTAGTCTCCCCGGGGAGCTGTTTTTT
>TRBV7-6|.|TRBJ2-6|.
CASSVRDSGANVLTF
TGTGCCAGCAGCGTAAGAGACTCTGGGGCCAACGTCCTGACTTTC
>TRBV6-5|few|TRBJ1-2|.
CASSYSSGVGYTF
TGTGCCAGCAGTTACTCGAGTGGAGTGGGCTACACCTTC
>TRBV11-3|.|TRBJ2-3|TRBD2
CASSARLAGYTDTQYF
TGTGCCAGCAGCGCGAGACTAGCGGGGTACACAGATACGCAGTATTTT
>TRBV27|.|TRBJ1-3|TRBD1
CASSRRQGGNTIYF
TGTGCCAGCAGTCGCCGACAGGGGGGGAACACCATATATTTT
>TRBV10-3|.|TRBJ2-3|TRBD1
CASGQVGTDTQYF
TGTGCCTCTGGACAGGTAGGCACAGATACGCAGTATTTT
>TRBV27|once|TRBJ2-2|.
CASRIHGSNTGELFF
TGTGCCAGCAGAATACACGGGTCGAACACCGGGGAGCTGTTTTTT
>TRBV7-3|.|TRBJ2-2|TRBD2
CASSLRASGGTNTGELFF
TGTGCCAGCAGCTTAAGGGCTAGCGGGGGGACGAACACCGGGGAGCTGTTTTTT
>TRBV2|.|TRBJ2-5|.
CASTPFNGEETQYF
TGTGCCAGCACCCCATTTAACGGGGAAGAGACCCAGTACTTC
>TRBV9|few|TRBJ1-1|TRBD1
CASRKVETGLGAFF
TGTGCCAGCAGGAAGGTGGAGACAGGGCTCGGAGCTTTCTTT
>TRBV27|.|TRBJ2-2|.
CASSSTHMEDTGELFF
TGTGCCAGCAGCTCGACGCACATGGAGGACACCGGGGAGCTGTTTTTT
>TRBV6-1|.|TRBJ2-1|.
CASSDSRQGLMDEQFF
TGTGCCAGCAGTGATAGCCGGCAGGGACTGATGGATGAGCAGTTCTTC
>TRBV5-4|.|TRBJ1-2|.
CASSLEAPGETFYGYTF
TGTGCCAGCAGCTTGGAGGCCCCCGGAGAGACCTTCTATGGCTACACCTTC
>TRBV11-2|.|TRBJ1-1|.
CASSASNTEAFF
TGTGCCAGCAGCGCGTCAAACACTGAAGCTTTCTTT
>TRBV2|once|TRBJ1-5|TRBD1
CASSEVRQGAAGNQPQHF
TGTGCCAGCAGTGAAGTAAGACAGGGGGCGGCTGGCAATCAGCCCCAGCATTTT
>TRBV9|.|TRBJ2-7|TRBD1
CASSPSGTGGEQDF
TGTGCCAGCAGCCCCTCTGGGACAGGGGGGGAGCAGGACTTC
>TRBV5-1|.|TRBJ2-3|TRBD2
CASSFRGLAGGISTDTQYF
TGCGCCAGCAGCTTTCGCGGACTAGCGGGAGGTATAAGTACAGATACGCAGTATTTT
>TRBV7-9|.|TRBJ1-2|TRBD1
CASSQAGQGGYTF
TGTGCCAGCAGCCAGGCGGGACAGGGAGGCTACACCTTC
>TRBV27|.|TRBJ2-3|TRBD1
CASSLYGTGADTQYF
TGTGCCAGCAGTTTATACGGGACAGGGGCCGATACGCAGTATTTT
>TRBV7-9|.|TRBJ1-1|.
CASSSPTGPNTEAFF
TGTGCCAGCAGTTCCCCGACAGGCCCGAACACTGAAGCTTTCTTT
>TRBV10-1|.|TRBJ2-3|.
CASSELSGRVYF
TGCGCCAGCAGTGAGTTATCCGGGAGAGTGTATTTT
>TRBV11-1|once|TRBJ2-5|TRBD1
CASSPDREETQYF
TGTGCCAGCAGCCCAGACAGGGAAGAGACCCAGTACTTC
>TRBV10-3|.|TRBJ1-6|TRBD1
CAISETGTGGYNSPLHF
TGTGCCATCAGTGAGACCGGGACAGGGGGCTATAATTCACCCCTCCACTTT
>TRBV5-1|once|TRBJ1-2|TRBD1
CASSQGQSGGYTF
TGCGCCAGCAGCCAGGGACAGTCCGGAGGCTACACCTTC
>TRBV5-1|.|TRBJ2-2|TRBD2
CASSSGLAGGSNTGELFF
TGCGCCAGCAGCTCGGGACTAGCGGGAGGTTCGAACACCGGGGAGCTGTTTTTT
>TRBV2|.|TRBJ1-3|.
CASRRDTASGNTIYF
TGTGCCAGCAGGAGGGACACCGCATCTGGAAACACCATATATTTT
>TRBV19|.|TRBJ1-5|.
CASSGGGGSNQPQHF
TGTGCCAGTAGTGGTGGCGGTGGAAGCAATCAGCCCCAGCATTTT
>TRBV19|.|TRBJ1-4|.
CATRTRQRNEKLFF
TGTGCCACCCGAACCAGACAAAGGAATGAAAAACTGTTTTTT